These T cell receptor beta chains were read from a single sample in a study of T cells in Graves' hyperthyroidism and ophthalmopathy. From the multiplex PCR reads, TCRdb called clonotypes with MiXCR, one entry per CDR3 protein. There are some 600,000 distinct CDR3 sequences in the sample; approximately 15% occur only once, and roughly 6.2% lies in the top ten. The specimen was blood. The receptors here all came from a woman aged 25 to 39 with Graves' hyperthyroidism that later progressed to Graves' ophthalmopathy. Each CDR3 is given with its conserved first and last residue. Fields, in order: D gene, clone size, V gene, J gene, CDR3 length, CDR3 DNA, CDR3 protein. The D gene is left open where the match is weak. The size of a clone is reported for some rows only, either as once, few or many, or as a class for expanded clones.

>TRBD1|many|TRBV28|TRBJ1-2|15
TGTGCCAGCAGTTTAGCCCTAGACAGGGGCACAAGCTACACCTTC
CASSLALDRGTSYTF
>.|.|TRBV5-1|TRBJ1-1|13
TGCGCCAGCACCCAGGCCCAGAACACTGAAGCTTTCTTT
CASTQAQNTEAFF
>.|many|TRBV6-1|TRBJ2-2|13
TGTGCCAGCAGTGACATGGCCACCGGGGAGCTGTTTTTT
CASSDMATGELFF
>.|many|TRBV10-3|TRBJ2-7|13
TGTGCCGGTCGCAGGGACTCTCGCGACGAGCAGTACTTC
CAGRRDSRDEQYF
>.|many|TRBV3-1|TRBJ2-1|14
TGTGCCAGCAGCCAGGCAGGAGTTAGTAATGAGCAGTTCTTC
CASSQAGVSNEQFF
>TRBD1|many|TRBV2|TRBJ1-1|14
TGTGCCAGCACTTTCACAGGGGGCGACACTGAAGCTTTCTTT
CASTFTGGDTEAFF
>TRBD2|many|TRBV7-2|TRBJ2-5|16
TGTGCCAGCAGCTTAGGCTCTAGCGGGAACCAAGAGACCCAGTACTTC
CASSLGSSGNQETQYF
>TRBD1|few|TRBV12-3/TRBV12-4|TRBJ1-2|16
TGTGCCAGCACCCTCTCTTCCGGGACAGCTTCCTCGGGCTACACCTTC
CASTLSSGTASSGYTF
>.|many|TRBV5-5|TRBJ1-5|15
TGTGCCAGCAGCTTGGAACAGGGAAATAATCAGCCCCAGCATTTT
CASSLEQGNNQPQHF
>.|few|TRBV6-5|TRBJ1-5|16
TGTGCCAGCAGTTTTCTCAGGGCCGGGAGCAATCAGCCCCAGCATTTT
CASSFLRAGSNQPQHF
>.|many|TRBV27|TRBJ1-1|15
TGTGCCAGCAGTGGTTTTGGGGCTATGAACACTGAAGCTTTCTTT
CASSGFGAMNTEAFF
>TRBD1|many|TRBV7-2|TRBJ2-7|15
TGTGCCAGCAGCTTAAGTAACAGGGGGCAGCTCGAGCAGTACTTC
CASSLSNRGQLEQYF
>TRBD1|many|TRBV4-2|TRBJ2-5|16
TGTGCCAGCAGCCAAGATAGGGCAGGGGGCCAAGAGACCCAGTACTTC
CASSQDRAGGQETQYF
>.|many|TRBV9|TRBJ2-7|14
TGTGCCAGCAGCCCCGAAGGTAGCCCCTACGAGCAGTACTTC
CASSPEGSPYEQYF
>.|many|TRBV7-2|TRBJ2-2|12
TGTGCCAGCAGCTCACCGCCCGGGGAGCTGTTTTTT
CASSSPPGELFF
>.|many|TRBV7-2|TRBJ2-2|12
TGTGCCAGCAGGGTGGTCACCGGGGAGCTGTTTTTT
CASRVVTGELFF
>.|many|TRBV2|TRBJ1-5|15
TGTGCCAGCAGTGAGACCGGGGTTTCGGGTCAGCCCCAGCATTTT
CASSETGVSGQPQHF
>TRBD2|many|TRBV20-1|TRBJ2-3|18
TGCAGTGCTCGCTCCTTGTTACTAGCGGGTCAAAAGAGGGATACGCAGTATTTT
CSARSLLLAGQKRDTQYF
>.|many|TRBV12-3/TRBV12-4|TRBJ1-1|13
TGTGCCAGCAGGACCGGGACGAACACTGAAGCTTTCTTT
CASRTGTNTEAFF
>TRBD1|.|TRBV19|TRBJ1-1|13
TGTGCCAGTAGTATGGGACAGGGACCTGAAGCTTCCTTT
CASSMGQGPEASF
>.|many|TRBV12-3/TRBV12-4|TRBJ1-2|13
TGTGCCAGCAGATGGGGCAGGGAGTATGGCTACACCTTC
CASRWGREYGYTF
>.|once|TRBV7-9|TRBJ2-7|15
TGTGCCAGCAGCTTAGCCAACACTTACAGGGATGAGCAGTACTTC
CASSLANTYRDEQYF
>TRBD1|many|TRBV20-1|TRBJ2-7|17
TGCAGTGCTAGAGATACCCTAGGACAGGCTAGCTCCTACGAGCAGTACTTC
CSARDTLGQASSYEQYF
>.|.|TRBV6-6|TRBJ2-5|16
TGTGCCAGCAGTTACCTTCTAGCGACTATGGGGGAGACCCAGTACTTC
CASSYLLATMGETQYF
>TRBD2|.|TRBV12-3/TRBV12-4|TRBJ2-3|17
TGTGCCAGCAGTCGACTCGGAGGGAGGGACGAATCCGATACGCGGTGTTTT
CASSRLGGRDESDTRCF
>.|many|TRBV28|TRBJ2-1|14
TGTGCCAGCAGTTTACCGCCTTGGGCCGATGAGCAGTTCTTC
CASSLPPWADEQFF
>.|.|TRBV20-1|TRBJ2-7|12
TGCAGTGCTCACAGGAGGCCCTACGAGCAGTACTTC
CSAHRRPYEQYF
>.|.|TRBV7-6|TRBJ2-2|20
TGTGCCAGCAGCTTAGCCATTACAGGAGACAAACCCGCGAACACCGGGGAGCTGTTTTTT
CASSLAITGDKPANTGELFF
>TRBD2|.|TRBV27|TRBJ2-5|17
TGTGCCAGCAGTTTACGCGGGACTAGCGGGCATCAAGAGACCCAGTACTTC
CASSLRGTSGHQETQYF
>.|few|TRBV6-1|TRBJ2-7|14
TGTGCCAGCAGTCCCAGCGGTCTCTCCTACGAGCAGTACTTC
CASSPSGLSYEQYF